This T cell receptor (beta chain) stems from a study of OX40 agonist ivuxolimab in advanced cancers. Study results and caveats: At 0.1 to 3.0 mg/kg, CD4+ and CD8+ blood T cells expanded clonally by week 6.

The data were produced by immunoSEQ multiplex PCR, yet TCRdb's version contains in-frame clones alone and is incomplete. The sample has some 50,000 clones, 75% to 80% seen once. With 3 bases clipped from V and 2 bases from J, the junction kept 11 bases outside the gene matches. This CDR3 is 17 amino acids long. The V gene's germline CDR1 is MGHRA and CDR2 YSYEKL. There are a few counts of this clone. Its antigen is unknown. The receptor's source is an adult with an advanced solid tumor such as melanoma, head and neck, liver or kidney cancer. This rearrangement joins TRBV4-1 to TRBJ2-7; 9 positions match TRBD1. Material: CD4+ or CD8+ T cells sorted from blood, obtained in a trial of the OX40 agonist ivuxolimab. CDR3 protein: CASSHQEGTGSAYEQYF. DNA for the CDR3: TGCGCCAGCAGCCATCAGGAAGGGACAGGGAGTGCCTACGAGCAGTACTTC.